These T cell receptor beta chains were read from a single sample in a study of regulatory and conventional T cells in RAG deficiency. TCRdb's table, derived via immunoSEQ multiplex PCR, lists solely in-frame clones and lacks some. The sample has around 25,000 clones; almost 96% are singletons. A further study also used this sample, focusing on regulatory T cells.

The sequencing sample was made of CD25- CD4+ T cells sorted from blood. The receptors derive from a human donor in good health. The conserved cysteine and the conserved F or W are not part of the CDR3 here. The D gene is left open where the match is weak.

>TRBV6-5|TRBJ1-1|NA
ASREAGFRAF
>TRBV7-6|TRBJ2-7|TRBD2
ASSLGGGEQY
>TRBV5-1|TRBJ2-7|NA
ASSLEVGGAGSDEQY
>TRBV7-2|TRBJ1-2|NA
ASSLGGAANYGYT
>TRBV9|TRBJ1-6|NA
ASSVLDQGYSPLH
>TRBV19|TRBJ2-2|TRBD2
ASLPAGGPKDTGELF
>TRBV7-2|TRBJ2-3|NA
ASSSYSTDTQY
>TRBV5-8|TRBJ2-1|TRBD1
ASSFGQGTYNEQF
>TRBV7-2|TRBJ2-1|TRBD2
ASSLAASGGAYNEQF
>TRBV5-1|TRBJ1-1|TRBD1
ASRPTGGAGNTEAF
>TRBV5-1|TRBJ2-7|NA
ASSWSGSQGYEQY
>TRBV29-1|TRBJ2-5|NA
SVERPGASAQY
>TRBV6-5|TRBJ1-6|NA
ASSTGRPGNSPLH
>TRBV4-1|TRBJ1-1|NA
ASSQEFPGMNTEAF
>TRBV18|TRBJ1-5|TRBD1
ASSPSETGVNQPQH
>TRBV7-3|TRBJ2-7|TRBD1
ASSPSGTGRYEQY
>TRBV19|TRBJ1-2|NA
ASSFLDDGYT
>TRBV28|TRBJ2-1|NA
ASSLRGSNNEQF
>TRBV15|TRBJ2-5|TRBD2
ATSRDGGGETQY
>TRBV6-1|TRBJ1-4|NA
ASSKQTNEKLF
>TRBV2|TRBJ1-2|TRBD1
ASSRGQGAEGYT
>TRBV9|TRBJ2-1|NA
ASSVALRRNNEQF
>TRBV29-1|TRBJ2-5|NA
SGILWAETQY
>TRBV10-3|TRBJ2-1|TRBD1
AISGTVYNEQF
>TRBV30|TRBJ2-5|NA
AWSVQYQETQY
>TRBV5-1|TRBJ2-1|TRBD1
ASSLTGGPIYNEQF
>TRBV15|TRBJ1-6|NA
ATRQGANSPLH
>TRBV30|TRBJ1-1|TRBD1
AWSGDRGAEAF
>TRBV5-1|TRBJ2-5|NA
ASGWGQSSQETQY
>TRBV18|TRBJ1-5|TRBD1
ASSSQTGGSNQPQH
>TRBV30|TRBJ1-5|NA
AWQLDNHNQPQH
>TRBV19|TRBJ1-3|NA
ASTRGSNLLAGNTIY
>TRBV28|TRBJ1-5|TRBD1
ASSPRYGQGNQPQH
>TRBV29-1|TRBJ2-7|NA
SVGWGLGDEQY
>TRBV7-9|TRBJ1-2|NA
ASSSGTTQGYT
>TRBV27|TRBJ2-1|TRBD2
ATQILAVGYNEQF
>TRBV19|TRBJ2-1|TRBD1
ASRRGGQGNEQF
>TRBV15|TRBJ1-2|NA
ATSPQGDYGYT
>TRBV5-4|TRBJ2-5|NA
ASSLDYGTQY
>TRBV11-2|TRBJ2-1|TRBD1
ASSLRDRGRKEF
>TRBV7-3|TRBJ2-5|TRBD1
ASSPGTGQETQY
>TRBV5-1|TRBJ1-2|TRBD1
ASSHDPGQGGGYT
>TRBV28|TRBJ2-3|NA
ASRGGTDTQY
>TRBV5-1|TRBJ2-2|TRBD2
ASSLGGLGNTGELF
>TRBV29-1|TRBJ1-5|NA
SVASRERNQPQH
>TRBV4-1|TRBJ2-6|TRBD1
ASSKLLLPDRAVSSGANVLT
>TRBV28|TRBJ2-1|NA
ASSLGGDRYNEQF
>TRBV2|TRBJ1-1|TRBD1
ASRDGTGFEAF
>TRBV7-2|TRBJ1-1|NA
ASSFIQGGTEAF
>TRBV4-1|TRBJ1-1|NA
ASNNLLGAGQTEAF
>TRBV19|TRBJ1-2|TRBD1
ASSTSGTDTYGYT
>TRBV4-1|TRBJ1-2|NA
ASSQGSAGDYGYT
>TRBV7-6|TRBJ1-3|NA
ASSSTVFSGNTIY
>TRBV28|TRBJ1-5|NA
AFSAASNQPQH
>TRBV7-9|TRBJ1-2|TRBD1
ASSFFPGQGKFGYT
>TRBV7-9|TRBJ2-7|NA
ASSGQTGHSYEQY